Here is one TCR beta chain with its context. Its antigen is as yet unknown. Researchers made TCR beta libraries by using iRepertoire HTBI primers and running Arm-PCR on CDR3 regions. TCRdb re-derived calls from the multiplex PCR reads in MiXCR, one entry per CDR3 protein. The sample carries around 300,000 distinct CDR3 sequences, around 20% recorded once. These data originate in a study of regulatory T cells in long-lasting Graves disease. About the research overall: Persistent Graves' disease meant over 5 years of antithyroid drugs with positive TSH receptor antibodies. Study-level points and caveats: Graves' patients with persistent disease showed TCR diversity lower than patients newly diagnosed.

Noted time point: persistent/refractory GD, antithyroid drugs over 5 years with positive TRAb. PBMC RNA served as the TCR library source. Recruitment took place at an endocrinology department in Xi'an, China. V was clipped by 8 bases and J by 0 bases, with 25 bases between them. CDR3 length equals 18 residues. The sequences come from peripheral blood mononuclear cells (PBMCs), collected when the disease was refractory, from a patient treated with antithyroid drugs. The chain carries TRBV12-3 or TRBV12-4 and TRBJ1-1; possibly TRBD1 for D (5 bases). The source of this sequence is a female donor with Graves disease. CDR3 nucleotides: TGTGCCAGCCCTCGCCACGGGGCCCCCATTGTCTTGAACACTGAAGCTTTCTTT. This gives the protein CASPRHGAPIVLNTEAFF.